Below are 11 T cell receptor beta chains sequenced from a single sample in a study of T cell responses to AZD1222 COVID-19 vaccine. Only in-frame clones appear in the TCRdb table, and some are missing; sequencing was by immunoSEQ multiplex PCR. Counted here are about 67,000 clones, about 85% occurring once; the ten biggest clones make up less than 25%. Sequences were derived from peripheral blood, sampled on day 0 of AZD1222 vaccination. These receptors all come from an adult in good health.

The rearrangement uses TRBV18 and TRBJ1-5; D is undetermined. This CDR3 has 16 amino acids. Germline loops: CDR1 KGHSH, CDR2 LQKENI. V was pared by 1 base and J by 0 bases, with 10 bases between. CDR3 bases: TGTGCCAGCTCACCACAGGGCGCGTCTAGCAATCAGCCCCAGCATTTT. Protein product: CASSPQGASSNQPQHF.

J is TRBJ1-2 and V is TRBV7-9; D gene ambiguous. This CDR3 comprises 12 residues. Germline V gene lookup returns CDR1 SEHNR and CDR2 FQNEAQ (reference sequence). V dropped 1 base and J dropped 8 bases, with 8 bases sitting between them. CDR3: CASSLDGRGYTF. The CDR3 DNA follows: TGTGCCAGCAGCTTAGACGGTCGAGGCTACACCTTC.

This clone was seen a single time. This chain joins TRBV16 and TRBJ2-7, with TRBD1 as a possible D gene (6 bases). From germline, CDR1 is KGHSY and CDR2 FQNENV. V gave up 0 bases and J gave up 6 bases, with 15 bases separating them. CDR3 length: 15 residues. CDR3: CASSQSRQGRSEQYF. CDR3 in DNA: TGTGCCAGCAGCCAATCGAGGCAGGGGCGGAGCGAGCAGTACTTC.

This chain joins TRBV4-3 and TRBJ2-7, with TRBD1 matching 7 bases. Per the germline V gene, CDR1 is LGHNA and CDR2 is YSLEER. The CDR3 is made up of 15 amino acids. V trimming: 0 bases; J trimming: 3 bases; junction bases outside the gene matches: 5. CDR3 loop: CASSQEAGQVYEQYF. The CDR3 nucleotides read TGCGCCAGCAGCCAAGAGGCAGGACAGGTCTACGAGCAGTACTTC.

The chain links TRBV24-1 to TRBJ2-2; 9 positions agree with TRBD1. The germline CDR1 and CDR2 sequences are KGHDR and SFDVKD. Losses at the gene ends were 0 bases for V and 3 bases for J; bases not matched to a gene: 1. The CDR3 extends over 16 amino acids. Written as DNA, the CDR3 is TGTGCCACCAGTGATTTGACAGGGGGCGACACCGGGGAGCTGTTTTTT. Translating gives CATSDLTGGDTGELFF.

This clone was counted a few times. The rearrangement joins TRBV29-1 to TRBJ1-1, with D maybe TRBD1 (5 bases). The CDR3 is 13 amino acids. Trimming stripped 5 bases from V and 4 bases from J, with 14 bases between. The germline CDR1 and CDR2 sequences are SQVTM and ANQGSEA. CDR3 residues: CSVRRGRGTEAFF. CDR3 nucleotide sequence: TGCAGCGTTCGTCGCGGGAGGGGCACTGAAGCTTTCTTT.

The chain carries TRBV6-2 or TRBV6-3 and TRBJ2-5; D is ambiguous. V lost 2 bases and J lost 5, with 15 bases in between. Germline V gene data show CDR1 as MNHEY and CDR2 as SVGEGT. The CDR3 runs 15 residues. The CDR3 here is CASSYEWPLWETQYF. In DNA, the CDR3 is TGTGCCAGCAGTTACGAGTGGCCGCTTTGGGAGACCCAGTACTTC.

CDR3 sequence reads: CATSDNGGYTF. CDR3 coding DNA: TGTGCCACCAGTGATAACGGTGGCTACACCTTC. This chain joins TRBV24-1 and TRBJ1-2; D is ambiguous. The V end was cut by 3 bases, the J end by 7 bases, with 5 bases between. This CDR3 spans 11 amino acids. Germline V gene lookup returns CDR1 KGHDR and CDR2 SFDVKD.

CDR3 in DNA: TGTGCCAGCAGCTCATCGTACAGGGGTCGGGACACCGGGGAGCTGTTTTTT. This translates into CASSSSYRGRDTGELFF. The chain combines TRBV7-9 with TRBJ2-2; 7 nucleotides agree with TRBD1. CDR3 length equals 17 residues. The J segment lost 3 bases and the V segment lost 4 bases, leaving 11 bases of the junction unmatched. Germline V gene lookup returns CDR1 SEHNR and CDR2 FQNEAQ (reference sequence). Looking up the rest from reference TRBV7-9 and TRBJ2-2 gives the full variable domain: DTGVSQNPRHKITKRGQNVTFRCDPISEHNRLYWYRQTLGQGPEFLTYFQNEAQLEKSRLLSDRFSAERPKGSFSTLEIQRTEQGDSAMYLCASSSSYRGRDTGELFFGEGSRLTVL.

The rearrangement joins TRBV21-1 to TRBJ1-5; the table's D call TRBD1 went unverified against the DNA. TRBV21-1 corresponds to a pseudogene. This CDR3 is 13 amino acids long. CDR3 region: CASSPTRNQPQHF. The DNA for the CDR3 is TGTGCCAGCAGCCCGACAAGAAATCAGCCCCAGCATTTT.

The rearrangement uses TRBV11-2 and TRBJ1-4; possibly TRBD1 for D (5 bases). Per germline, CDR1 SGHAT and CDR2 FQNNGV. The CDR3 contains 16 residues. V was cut by 5 bases and J by 13 bases, with 26 bases left in between. The DNA of the CDR3 is TGTGCCAGCAGCCCCGCGGTTGGGGGGGTAGCGGAGGGACTGTTTTTT. Protein sequence: CASSPAVGGVAEGLFF.